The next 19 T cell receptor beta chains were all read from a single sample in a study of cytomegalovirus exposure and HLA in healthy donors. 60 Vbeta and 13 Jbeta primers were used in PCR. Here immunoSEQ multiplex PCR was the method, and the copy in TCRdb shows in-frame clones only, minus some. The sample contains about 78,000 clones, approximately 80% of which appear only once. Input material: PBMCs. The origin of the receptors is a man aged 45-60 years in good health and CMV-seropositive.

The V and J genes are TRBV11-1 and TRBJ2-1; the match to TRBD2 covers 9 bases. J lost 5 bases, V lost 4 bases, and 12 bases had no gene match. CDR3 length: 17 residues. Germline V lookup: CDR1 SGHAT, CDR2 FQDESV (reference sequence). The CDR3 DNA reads TGTGCCAGCAGCTCCGAGCGGGGGCTAGCGGGAAACAATGAGCAGTTCTTC. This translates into CASSSERGLAGNNEQFF. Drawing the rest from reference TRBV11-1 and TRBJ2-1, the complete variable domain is EAEVAQSPRYKITEKSQAVAFWCDPISGHATLYWYRQILGQGPELLVQFQDESVVDDSQLPKDRFSAERLKGVDSTLKIQPAELGDSAMYLCASSSERGLAGNNEQFFGPGTRLTVL.

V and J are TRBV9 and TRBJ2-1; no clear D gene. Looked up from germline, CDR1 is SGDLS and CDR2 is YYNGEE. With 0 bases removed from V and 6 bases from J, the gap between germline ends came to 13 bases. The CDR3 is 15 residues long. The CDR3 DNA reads TGTGCCAGCAGCGTAGGTAATCTAGTTGGCAATGAGCAGTTCTTC. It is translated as CASSVGNLVGNEQFF.

The CDR3 DNA follows: TGCGCCAGCAGCCACGCAAGGCCCGGACAGGGGCCCTTCTTAAGCTCCTACAATGAGCAGTTCTTC. Protein: CASSHARPGQGPFLSSYNEQFF. This chain joins TRBV4-3 and TRBJ2-1; 9 bases fit TRBD1. Trimming removed 3 bases from V and 0 bases from J; junction bases left unmatched: 21. Germline CDR1 and CDR2: LGHNA and YSLEER. The CDR3 is 22 residues long.

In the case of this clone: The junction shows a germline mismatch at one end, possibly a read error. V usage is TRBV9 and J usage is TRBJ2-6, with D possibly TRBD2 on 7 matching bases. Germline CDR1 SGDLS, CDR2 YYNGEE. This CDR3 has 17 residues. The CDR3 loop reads CASSQGGRAPGANGLTF. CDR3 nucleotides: TGTGCCAGCAGCCAAGGGGGGAGGGCCCCTGGGGCCAACGGCCTGACTTTC.

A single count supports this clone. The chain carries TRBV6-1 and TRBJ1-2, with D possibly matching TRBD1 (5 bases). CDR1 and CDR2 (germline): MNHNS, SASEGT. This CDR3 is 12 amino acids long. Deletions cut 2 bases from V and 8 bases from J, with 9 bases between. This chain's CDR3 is CASSEQGGGYTF. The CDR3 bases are TGTGCCAGCAGTGAACAGGGAGGAGGCTACACCTTC.

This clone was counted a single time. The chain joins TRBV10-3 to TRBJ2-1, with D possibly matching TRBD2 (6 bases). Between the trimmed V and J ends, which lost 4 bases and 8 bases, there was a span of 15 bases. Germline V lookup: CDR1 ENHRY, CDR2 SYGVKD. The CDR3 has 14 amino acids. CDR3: CAISAGLGLDEQFF. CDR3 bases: TGTGCCATCAGTGCGGGACTCGGGTTGGATGAGCAGTTCTTC.

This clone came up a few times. The DNA of the CDR3 is TGCGCCAGCAGCTTGGCTAGTTTCGATGGCTACACCTTC. This gives the protein CASSLASFDGYTF. This rearrangement joins TRBV5-1 to TRBJ1-2, with D uncertain. Germline loops: CDR1 SGHRS, CDR2 YFSETQ. The CDR3 totals 13 residues. Trimming cost V 0 bases and J 6 bases, with 9 bases left between them.

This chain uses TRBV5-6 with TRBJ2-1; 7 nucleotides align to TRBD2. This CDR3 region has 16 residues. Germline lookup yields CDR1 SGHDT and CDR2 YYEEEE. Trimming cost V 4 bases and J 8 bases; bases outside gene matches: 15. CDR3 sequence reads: CASSPRGSGLRDEQFF. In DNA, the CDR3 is TGTGCCAGCAGCCCCAGAGGTAGCGGGCTCCGGGATGAGCAGTTCTTC.

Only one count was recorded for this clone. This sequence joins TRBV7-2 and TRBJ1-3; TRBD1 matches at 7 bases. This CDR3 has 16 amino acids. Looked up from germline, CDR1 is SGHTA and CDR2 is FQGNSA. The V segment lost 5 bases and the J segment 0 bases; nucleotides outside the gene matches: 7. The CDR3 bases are TGTGCCAGCAGCCCGGACAGGTGGTCCTCTGGAAACACCATATATTTT. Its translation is CASSPDRWSSGNTIYF.

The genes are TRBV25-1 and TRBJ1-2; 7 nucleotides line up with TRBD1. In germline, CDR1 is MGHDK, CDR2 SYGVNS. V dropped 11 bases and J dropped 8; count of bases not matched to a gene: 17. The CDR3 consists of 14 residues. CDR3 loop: CAGKEGSRGLGYTF. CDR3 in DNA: TGTGCCGGCAAGGAAGGGTCGAGGGGGCTCGGCTACACCTTC.

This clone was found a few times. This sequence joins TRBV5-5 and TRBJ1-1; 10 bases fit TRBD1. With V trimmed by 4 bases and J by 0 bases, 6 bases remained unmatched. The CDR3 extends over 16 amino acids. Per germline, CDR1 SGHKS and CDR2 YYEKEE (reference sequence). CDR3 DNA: TGTGCCAGCAGCGTTGGGACAGGGGACGTGAACACTGAAGCTTTCTTT. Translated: CASSVGTGDVNTEAFF.

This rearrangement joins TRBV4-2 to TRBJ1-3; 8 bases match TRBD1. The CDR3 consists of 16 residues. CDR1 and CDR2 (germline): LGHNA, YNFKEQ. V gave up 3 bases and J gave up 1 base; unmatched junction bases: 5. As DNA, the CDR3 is TGTGCCAGCAGCCATTCACAGGGGGAATCTGGAAACACCATATATTTT. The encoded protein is CASSHSQGESGNTIYF.

The CDR3 protein is CASSPRRSITNYGYTF. The CDR3 DNA reads as TGTGCCAGTAGTCCCCGACGGAGTATAACTAACTATGGCTACACCTTC. The chain combines TRBV19 with TRBJ1-2; D remains unclear. CDR1 is LNHDA, CDR2 SQIVND, per germline (reference sequence). The CDR3 is made up of 16 amino acids. V dropped 5 bases and J dropped 0 bases, with 16 bases sitting between them. Complete variable domain (other parts from reference TRBV19 and TRBJ1-2): DGGITQSPKYLFRKEGQNVTLSCEQNLNHDAMYWYRQDPGQGLRLIYYSQIVNDFQKGDIAEGYSVSREKKESFPLTVTSAQKNPTAFYLCASSPRRSITNYGYTFGSGTRLTVV.

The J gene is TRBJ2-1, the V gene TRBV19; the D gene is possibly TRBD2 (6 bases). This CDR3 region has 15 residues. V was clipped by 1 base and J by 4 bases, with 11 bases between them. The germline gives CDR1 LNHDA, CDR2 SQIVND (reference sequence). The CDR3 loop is CASSIVGGGYNEQFF. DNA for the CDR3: TGTGCCAGTAGTATAGTGGGGGGTGGTTACAATGAGCAGTTCTTC.

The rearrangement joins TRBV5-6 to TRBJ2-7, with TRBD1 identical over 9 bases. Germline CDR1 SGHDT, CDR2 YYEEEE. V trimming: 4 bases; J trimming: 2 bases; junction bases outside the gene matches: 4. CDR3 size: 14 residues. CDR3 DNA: TGTGCCAGCAGCCAGGACAGGGGAGCCTACGAGCAGTACTTC. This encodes CASSQDRGAYEQYF.

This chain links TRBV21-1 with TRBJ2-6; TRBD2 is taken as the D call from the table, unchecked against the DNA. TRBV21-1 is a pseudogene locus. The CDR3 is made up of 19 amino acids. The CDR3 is CASSKDGGREVPGANVLTF. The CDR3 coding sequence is TGTGCCAGCAGCAAAGATGGCGGCAGGGAGGTACCTGGGGCCAACGTCCTGACTTTC.

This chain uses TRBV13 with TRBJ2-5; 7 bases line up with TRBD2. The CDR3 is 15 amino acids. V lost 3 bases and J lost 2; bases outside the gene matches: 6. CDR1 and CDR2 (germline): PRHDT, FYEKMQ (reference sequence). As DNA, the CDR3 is TGTGCCAGCAGCTTTGGCGGGAGAGGGCAAGAGACCCAGTACTTC. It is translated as CASSFGGRGQETQYF.

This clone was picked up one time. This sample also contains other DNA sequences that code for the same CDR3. The CDR3 nucleotides are TGTGCCAGCAGCTTAAGCGGGTCCACAGATACGCAGTATTTT. Residues: CASSLSGSTDTQYF. V gene TRBV7-3 combines with J gene TRBJ2-3; tentatively, D is TRBD2 (5 bases). CDR1 and CDR2 (germline): SGHTA, FQGTGA. V shed 1 base and J shed 2 bases, with 7 bases lying between them. The CDR3 runs to 14 residues.

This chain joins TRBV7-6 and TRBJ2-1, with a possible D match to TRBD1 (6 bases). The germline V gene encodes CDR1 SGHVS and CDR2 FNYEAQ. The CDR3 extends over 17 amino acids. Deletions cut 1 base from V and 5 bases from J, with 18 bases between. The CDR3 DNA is TGTGCCAGCAGCTTAGATTTGTCCGGGGACAACAACAATGAGCAGTTCTTC. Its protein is CASSLDLSGDNNNEQFF.